Each of the 17 T cell receptor beta chains below was sequenced from the same sample in a study of HIV-infected children after antiretroviral therapy interruption. RNA-based 3' RACE libraries used unique molecular identifiers. TCRdb used MiXCR to reprocess the 3' RACE reads, holding one entry per CDR3 protein. Among approximately 89,000 distinct CDR3 sequences listed, under 8% were seen once. This sample's treatment: PENTA 11 planned treatment interruption arm or continuous ART arm. The specimen was CD45RA+ CD4+ T cells from PBMCs, pooled from several time points, collected from a donor given antiretroviral therapy, either interrupted or continuous. The sample's subset: naive CD4+ CD45RA+ CD45RO- T cells. The receptors here all came from a pool of human donors with HIV.

This chain links TRBV20-1 with TRBJ2-3; the match to TRBD2 covers 7 bases. The CDR3 sequence is 12 residues long. V was clipped by 6 bases and J by 4 bases; unmatched bases: 4. Looked up from germline, CDR1 is DFQATT and CDR2 is SNEGSKA (reference sequence). In DNA, the CDR3 is TGCAGTGCCAGCGGGATCGCAGATACGCAGTATTTT. The encoded protein is CSASGIADTQYF.

This clonotype appeared many times. The genes are TRBV25-1 and TRBJ2-1, with 7 bases fitting TRBD1. Germline V lookup: CDR1 MGHDK, CDR2 SYGVNS. The CDR3 totals 13 residues. With 7 bases clipped from V and 4 bases from J, the junction kept 4 bases outside the gene matches. CDR3: CASKGTAYNEQFF. Written as DNA, the CDR3 is TGTGCCAGCAAGGGGACAGCATACAATGAGCAGTTCTTC.

This clonotype was seen ten or more times. The V gene is TRBV6-6, the J gene TRBJ1-3, with TRBD1 matching over 7 bases. V trimming: 4 bases; J trimming: 0 bases; junction bases outside the gene matches: 9. The CDR3 runs to 17 residues. Germline loops: CDR1 MNHNY, CDR2 SVGAGI (reference sequence). The chain's CDR3 is CASSFPGQAISGNTIYF. CDR3 DNA: TGTGCCAGCAGTTTTCCCGGACAGGCGATCTCTGGAAACACCATATATTTT.

In its sample, this clonotype was seen many times. The chain carries TRBV19 and TRBJ2-7, with D perhaps matching TRBD1 (5 bases). V was shortened by 10 bases and J by 6 bases, with 31 bases between the two germline ends. There are 17 residues in the CDR3. CDR1 is LNHDA, CDR2 SQIVND, per germline (reference sequence). CDR3 sequence (DNA): TGTGCCACCACAGATTGGCCCCCAGGGCAGGGTCGGATCGAGCAGTACTTC. Its protein is CATTDWPPGQGRIEQYF.

This clonotype has a count of ten or more. The chain is built from TRBV25-1 and TRBJ2-1, with a possible D match to TRBD2 (5 bases). The germline CDR1 and CDR2 sequences are MGHDK and SYGVNS. This CDR3 is 8 amino acids long. The CDR3: CVRPEEFF. CDR3 in DNA: TGTGTACGGCCGGAGGAGTTCTTC. Combining the CDR3 with reference TRBV25-1 and TRBJ2-1 gives the whole variable domain EADIYQTPRYLVIGTGKKITLECSQTMGHDKMYWYQQDPGMELHLIHYSYGVNSTEKGDLSSESTVSRIRTEHFPLTLESARPSHTSQYLCVRPEEFFGPGTRLTVL.

This clonotype was found a few times. The chain couples TRBV6-2 or TRBV6-3 to TRBJ1-1; TRBD1 might be the D (5 bases). CDR1 and CDR2 (germline): MNHEY, SVGEGT. The V and J ends lost 1 base and 5 bases respectively, with 11 bases between them. This CDR3 is 14 amino acids long. The DNA for the CDR3 is TGTGCCAGCAGTTACTTTCCAGGGTTAACTGAAGCTTTCTTT. Its protein is CASSYFPGLTEAFF.

In its sample, this clonotype was seen many times. This chain connects TRBV27 to TRBJ2-7, with TRBD1 matching 8 bases. This CDR3 is 14 amino acids long. Germline lookup yields CDR1 MNHEY and CDR2 SMNVEV (reference sequence). J lost 0 bases, V lost 5 bases, and 3 bases had no gene match. The chain's CDR3 is CASSPGQVSYEQYF. The CDR3 bases are TGTGCCAGCAGTCCGGGACAGGTCTCCTACGAGCAGTACTTC.

At least ten counts were recorded for this clonotype. The chain is built from TRBV20-1 and TRBJ1-1; D remains ambiguous. Germline CDR1 and CDR2: DFQATT and SNEGSKA (reference sequence). V was pared by 2 bases and J by 11 bases, with 18 bases between. This CDR3 is built from 13 residues. The DNA for the CDR3 is TGCAGTGCTAGAACCCCCCCCCCCGGGAGGGCTTTCTTT. Its translation: CSARTPPPGRAFF.

This clonotype has ten or more counts. This chain uses TRBV12-3 or TRBV12-4 with TRBJ2-5, with D maybe TRBD1 (6 bases). This CDR3 comprises 17 residues. Trimming shortened V by 5 bases and J by 0 bases, and 19 bases separated the two germline ends. The CDR3 loop is CASSPGWDKKYQETQYF. CDR3 nucleotide sequence: TGTGCCAGCAGTCCGGGGTGGGACAAGAAGTACCAAGAGACCCAGTACTTC.

Note on this clonotype: A junction end diverges from the germline sequence, so it may reflect a read error. J is TRBJ2-7 and V is TRBV19; 7 bases are shared with TRBD1. Germline CDR1 and CDR2: LNHDA and SQIVND (reference sequence). The CDR3 runs 14 residues. The CDR3 here is CANSERGHNYEQYF. CDR3 sequence (DNA): TGTGCCAATAGTGAAAGGGGGCATAACTACGAGCAGTACTTC.

V usage is TRBV6-1 and J usage is TRBJ1-4; a possible D gene is TRBD1 (5 bases). The germline CDR1 and CDR2 sequences are MNHNS and SASEGT. V was clipped by 5 bases and J by 7 bases, with 17 bases between them. The CDR3 has 15 amino acids. The CDR3, as DNA: TGTGCCAGCAGTTTTGGGACCCCCTTGGGTGAAAAACTGTTTTTT. It encodes CASSFGTPLGEKLFF.

This clonotype appeared a few times. This rearrangement joins TRBV19 to TRBJ1-5, with D perhaps matching TRBD1 (5 bases). The CDR3 covers 16 residues. Trimming cost V 5 bases and J 3 bases, with 17 bases left between them. CDR1 is LNHDA, CDR2 SQIVND, per germline (reference sequence). The CDR3 reads CASSDMARENNQPQHF. DNA of the CDR3: TGTGCCAGTAGTGACATGGCCAGGGAGAACAATCAGCCCCAGCATTTT.

This clonotype was detected many times. This sequence joins TRBV29-1 and TRBJ1-3, with unresolved D. Germline CDR1 SQVTM, CDR2 ANQGSEA. V was clipped by 4 bases and J by 7 bases, with 17 bases between them. The CDR3 loop spans 14 amino acids. This CDR3 reads CSVALDGFPNTIYF. The DNA for the CDR3 is TGCAGCGTTGCCCTCGACGGGTTCCCCAACACCATATATTTT.

This clonotype was found many times. The chain recombines TRBV20-1 with TRBJ2-7; D possibly corresponds to TRBD1 (6 bases). The CDR3 has 13 amino acids. Trimming left V 3 bases short and J 0 bases short, with 9 bases between. Germline V gene sequence: CDR1 DFQATT, CDR2 SNEGSKA (reference sequence). The CDR3 protein is CSARYRASYEQYF. The DNA of the CDR3 is TGCAGTGCTAGGTACAGGGCCTCCTACGAGCAGTACTTC.

Many counts were recorded for this clonotype. V gene TRBV27 combines with J gene TRBJ2-7; 9 bases are shared with TRBD1. The ends lost 0 bases at V and 2 bases at J; junction bases unmatched: 5. Germline CDR1 is MNHEY and CDR2 is SMNVEV (reference sequence). This CDR3 spans 16 amino acids. CDR3 in amino acids: CASSLSTGQGPYEQYF. The CDR3 nucleotides read TGTGCCAGCAGTTTATCGACGGGACAGGGACCCTACGAGCAGTACTTC.

This clonotype was seen ten or more times. In DNA, the CDR3 is TGTGCCAGTAGTATAAGAGCGGGAGGGCGGACAGATACGCAGTATTTT. Protein product: CASSIRAGGRTDTQYF. The chain links TRBV19 to TRBJ2-3, with TRBD2 matching 10 bases. Germline V gene lookup returns CDR1 LNHDA and CDR2 SQIVND (reference sequence). This CDR3 spans 16 amino acids. The junction had 5 bases not matched to a gene; V was cut back by 2 bases and J by 3 bases.

The sample holds a few counts of this clonotype. The chain employs TRBV7-2 and TRBJ1-2; 7 bases align to TRBD1. J gave up 4 bases and V 1 base, and 9 bases lay outside the gene matches. The CDR3 is made up of 16 amino acids. CDR1 is SGHTA, CDR2 FQGNSA, per germline. The CDR3 bases are TGTGCCAGCAGCTTAGATATTGGGACAGCTCTCTATGGCTACACCTTC. Its translation: CASSLDIGTALYGYTF. Based on the CDR3 plus reference TRBV7-2 and TRBJ1-2, the full variable domain is GAGVSQSPSNKVTEKGKDVELRCDPISGHTALYWYRQSLGQGLEFLIYFQGNSAPDKSGLPSDRFSAERTGGSVSTLTIQRTQQEDSAVYLCASSLDIGTALYGYTFGSGTRLTVV.